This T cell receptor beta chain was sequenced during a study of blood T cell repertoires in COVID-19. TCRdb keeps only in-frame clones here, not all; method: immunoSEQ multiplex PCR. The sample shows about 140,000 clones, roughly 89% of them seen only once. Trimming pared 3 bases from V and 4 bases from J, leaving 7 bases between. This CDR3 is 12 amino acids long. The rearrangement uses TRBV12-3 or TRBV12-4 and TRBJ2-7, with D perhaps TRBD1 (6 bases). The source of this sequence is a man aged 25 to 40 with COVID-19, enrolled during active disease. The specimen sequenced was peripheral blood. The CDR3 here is CASSFGQYEQYF. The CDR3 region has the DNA TGTGCCAGCAGTTTTGGACAGTACGAGCAGTACTTC.